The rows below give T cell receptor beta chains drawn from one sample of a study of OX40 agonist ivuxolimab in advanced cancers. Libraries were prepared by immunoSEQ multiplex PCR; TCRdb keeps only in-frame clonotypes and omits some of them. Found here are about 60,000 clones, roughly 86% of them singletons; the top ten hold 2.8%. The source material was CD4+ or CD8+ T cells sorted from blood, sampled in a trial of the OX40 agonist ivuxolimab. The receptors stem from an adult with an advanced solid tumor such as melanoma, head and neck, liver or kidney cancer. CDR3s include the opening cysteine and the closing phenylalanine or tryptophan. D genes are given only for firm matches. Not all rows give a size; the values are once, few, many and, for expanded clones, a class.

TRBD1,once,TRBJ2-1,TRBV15,CATSRDRGSYNEQFF,TGTGCCACCAGCAGGGACAGGGGATCTTACAATGAGCAGTTCTTC
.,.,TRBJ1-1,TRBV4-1,CASSQVLRHIGDRNTEAFF,TGCGCCAGCAGCCAAGTCCTGAGACACATCGGGGACCGGAACACTGAAGCTTTCTTT
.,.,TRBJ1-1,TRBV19,CASSMEGNTEAFF,TGTGCCAGTAGTATGGAAGGGAACACTGAAGCTTTCTTT
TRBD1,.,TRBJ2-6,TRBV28,CASTPGQGISGANVLTF,TGTGCCAGCACCCCGGGACAGGGAATTTCTGGGGCCAACGTCCTGACTTTC
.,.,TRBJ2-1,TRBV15,CATSRDSYNEQFF,TGTGCCACCAGCAGAGACTCCTACAATGAGCAGTTCTTC
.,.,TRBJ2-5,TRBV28,CATAGGQSRETQYF,TGTGCCACCGCCGGGGGGCAAAGTAGAGAGACCCAGTACTTC
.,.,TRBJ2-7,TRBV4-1,CASSQGILLAGAWGESSYEQYF,TGCGCCAGCAGCCAAGGTATATTGCTAGCCGGCGCCTGGGGGGAAAGCTCCTACGAGCAGTACTTC
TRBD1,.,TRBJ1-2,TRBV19,CASSLLTGGGRYGYTF,TGTGCCAGTAGTCTCCTGACAGGGGGCGGGAGGTATGGCTACACCTTC
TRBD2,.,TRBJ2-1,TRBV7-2,CASRLAGAYNEQFF,TGTGCCAGCAGGCTAGCGGGAGCTTACAATGAGCAGTTCTTC
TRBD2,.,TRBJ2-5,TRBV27,CASSLRASGGGETQYF,TGTGCCAGCAGTTTACGGGCTAGCGGGGGCGGTGAGACCCAGTACTTC
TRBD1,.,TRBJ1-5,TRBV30,CAWSDRGTNQPQHF,TGTGCCTGGAGTGACAGGGGTACCAATCAGCCCCAGCATTTT
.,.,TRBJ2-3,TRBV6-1,CASSGRTSTDTQYF,TGTGCCAGCAGTGGGAGGACAAGCACAGATACGCAGTATTTT